The rows below give T cell receptor beta chains drawn from one sample of a study of T cell changes during pregnancy in multiple sclerosis. The protocol was immunoSEQ multiplex PCR, while the TCRdb copy is restricted to in-frame clones and leaves out a portion. Among 30,000 or so clones, around nine tenths were seen once, and the ten largest hold 0.44%. The sample consisted of CD4+ T cells from peripheral blood mononuclear cells, taken in the second trimester of pregnancy. The receptors stem from a female donor in good health, enrolled as a control in a pregnancy study. Both conserved end residues are trimmed from each CDR3.

TRBJ1-2,TRBV28,ASIESGTVILDLEGYT
TRBJ1-6,TRBV7-8,ASSLASGTGNNSPLH
TRBJ2-1,TRBV18,ASSIKGGPYNEQF
TRBJ1-1,TRBV11-2,ASSDRRTNTEAF
TRBJ1-2,TRBV29-1,SAVPGDGGYT
TRBJ1-6,TRBV5-4,ASRTLGQGSGSPLH
TRBJ1-1,TRBV2,ASSEVGPEAF
TRBJ1-2,TRBV4-1,ASSASVDRVYGYT
TRBJ2-3,TRBV30,AWTHNGGAVDTQY
TRBJ2-1,TRBV13,ASTPPLAGGPFVVEQF
TRBJ2-1,TRBV7-8,ASSPKRELPPREQF
TRBJ2-7,TRBV5-6,ASRTGLAPGEQY
TRBJ2-1,TRBV11-3,ASSSSSGNEQF
TRBJ1-1,TRBV28,ASTWGGLSTEAF
TRBJ2-1,TRBV5-8,ASSSGTGGYNEQF
TRBJ2-5,TRBV6-6,ASLFSGSGETQY
TRBJ2-6,TRBV6-1,ASSETLGVGSGANVLT
TRBJ1-2,TRBV7-2,ASSLGRGRGGYT
TRBJ2-1,TRBV5-1,ASSGQDFNEQF
TRBJ2-3,TRBV28,ASSSLGGPSGTDTQY
TRBJ1-1,TRBV6-6,ASRLGTNTEAF
TRBJ1-2,TRBV28,ASSFQRRGYT
TRBJ2-7,TRBV7-2,ASSRAQGTYEQY
TRBJ1-2,TRBV6-6,ASSYHQGQANYGYT
TRBJ2-2,TRBV7-6,ASSLAYRTDTGELF
TRBJ1-1,TRBV18,ASSPLPLNTEAF
TRBJ2-3,TRBV7-2,ASSLGGGATDTQY
TRBJ1-1,TRBV5-1,ASSLLGTMNTEAF
TRBJ1-5,TRBV2,ASSERGRGLGQPQH
TRBJ2-3,TRBV27,ASGGLQGAGGDTQY
TRBJ2-1,TRBV6-1,ASSPQDRGTNEQF
TRBJ2-1,TRBV11-2,ASSSVDRGIYNEQF
TRBJ2-2,TRBV4-1,ASSPYGLAGGLAGELF
TRBJ2-3,TRBV7-2,ASSSRRGGTDTQY
TRBJ1-6,TRBV5-6,ASSLGPGQVNSPLH
TRBJ2-7,TRBV30,AWRRFPGQGNYEQY
TRBJ2-1,TRBV19,ASSMRSGADEQF
TRBJ2-7,TRBV15,ATRKDRGPYEQY
TRBJ2-1,TRBV27,ASRPQRVTPYNEQF
TRBJ1-1,TRBV19,ASSMGQGFRNTEAF
TRBJ2-7,TRBV30,AWSYQGAGEQY
TRBJ2-7,TRBV19,ASSIAQLAGGLSEQY
TRBJ2-3,TRBV7-8,ASSLLGGAGDTQY
TRBJ2-1,TRBV4-2,ASSQEPGQGNEQF
TRBJ2-7,TRBV18,ASSPGAHYEQY
TRBJ2-7,TRBV19,ASSIIGTSSYEQY
TRBJ1-6,TRBV4-1,ASSPGQTDNSPLH
TRBJ1-5,TRBV7-2,ASSLEAGGEPQH
TRBJ1-4,TRBV2,ASSEQGLAEKLF
TRBJ1-2,TRBV6-5,ASNTRGQGYYGYT
TRBJ1-5,TRBV5-8,ASSSQRNQPQH
TRBJ1-1,TRBV10-1,AGGWKGTEAF
TRBJ2-5,TRBV29-1,SVEGYRGRQETQY
TRBJ2-1,TRBV6-1,ASNQAGVVEQF